This T cell receptor (beta chain) was identified in a study of cytomegalovirus exposure and HLA in healthy donors. The wider study: In an earlier analysis, almost 120 million unique TCR beta sequences were found from 150 million to 200 million T cells. Study-level findings and limits: An analysis was carried out at a later point. It showed that HLA-associated TCR beta chains were more clonally expanded than equally common non-associated chains. In a later analysis, a genetic analysis reported fewer productive-TCR N-insertions in an Asian-associated ancestry cluster than the cohort average. HLA allele associations emerged for about 18,000 TCR beta sequences in a later analysis, at 0.05 false discovery rate.

Worth noting for this clone: The target antigen is unknown.

V gave up 7 bases and J gave up 7 bases; unmatched junction bases: 10. This CDR3 contains 13 residues. Germline-derived CDR1 and CDR2 are SGHRS and YFSETQ. With 60 Vbeta and 13 Jbeta primers, the PCR was carried out. Sequencing was performed with immunoSEQ multiplex PCR; in TCRdb, only in-frame clones are kept and a portion is missing. This table lists 90,000 to 130,000 clones. This sequence originates from a man aged 35 to 55 in good health and CMV-seropositive. The sequencing input was PBMCs. V is TRBV5-1 and J is TRBJ2-7; TRBD2 aligns across 8 bases. This CDR3 is CASPPGGATEQYF. The CDR3, as DNA: TGCGCCAGCCCCCCGGGGGGGGCTACGGAGCAGTACTTC.